The text below deals with one TCR beta chain. Its antigen is as yet unknown. With random hexamers, reverse transcription was performed on roughly 0.5 to 1 ug of RNA. Each CDR3 protein is one row after TCRdb ran MiXCR on the immunoSEQ multiplex PCR reads. This table holds about 300,000 distinct CDR3 sequences, approximately 85% found once. V was pared by 7 bases and J by 1 base, with 19 bases between. The CDR3 runs to 17 residues. The germline gives CDR1 MNHEY, CDR2 SMNVEV (reference sequence). The data belong to a study of CD8 T cells in Susac syndrome. General study findings and limits: The study's TCR sequencing and HLA analysis covered a relatively small number of individuals, and the study acknowledged this.

Material: CD8+ T cells from PBMCs. The rearrangement joins TRBV27 to TRBJ2-2, with D hard to call. The receptor comes from a human donor with multiple sclerosis. The CDR3 DNA follows: TGTGCCAGCAACCAAGTCTACACCTACTTGAACACCGGGGAGCTGTTTTTT. The encoded protein is CASNQVYTYLNTGELFF.